This T cell receptor beta chain was identified during a study of shared clonotypes between healthy human individuals. Points from the study as a whole: How much donors shared clonotypes was expected to be affected by sequencing depth. Some clonotypes were shared by all four sorted-subset donors, while others were not shared. The non-shared ones had lower generation probabilities than the shared ones.

Concerning this clone itself: As yet, its antigen is unknown.

Assay execution took place at the deep level. For every subset, genomic DNA was evenly distributed across several immunoSEQ plates. TCRdb's copy holds only in-frame clones and misses some; the assay was immunoSEQ multiplex PCR. The profile shows more than 500,000 clones, about 96% of them singletons. CDR3 length: 15 amino acids. V dropped 5 bases and J dropped 4; count of bases not matched to a gene: 7. Germline CDR1 MNHNS, CDR2 SASEGT. This sequence originates from a woman younger than 45 in good health. The sequencing input was naive CD4+ T cells sorted from blood. Subset indicated: CD45RA+ positively selected. The rearrangement joins TRBV6-1 to TRBJ1-2; 10 bases align to TRBD1. The CDR3 loop reads CASSFSGTGAYGYTF. CDR3 DNA: TGTGCCAGCAGTTTTTCCGGGACAGGGGCCTATGGCTACACCTTC.